This T cell receptor beta chain was captured by sequencing in a study of T cell clonality in common variable immunodeficiency. Study findings and constraints: Patient heterogeneity in the CVID cohort limited correlations between repertoire features and clinical complications. Reportedly, TCR beta sequences from common variable immunodeficiency showed fewer deletions and N-nucleotide insertions. Compared with controls, CVID subjects had fewer shared TCRbeta clones.

From germline, CDR1 is SGHTA and CDR2 FQGNSA. This CDR3 comprises 13 residues. V lost 5 bases and J 6 bases, leaving 11 bases between the germline ends. CVID subjects had received replacement immunoglobulin for at least one year. Blood samples were heparinized, about 4.5 to 8 ml per donor. This clone has a count of ten or more. Its antigen remains unidentified. The read ends 3 residues before the CDR3 terminus; that terminus is restored from the germline J gene. Measured with immunoSEQ multiplex PCR; TCRdb has only the in-frame clones, and not every one. Singletons are absent from the sample, which has just under 20,000 clones.

The rearrangement uses TRBV7-2 and TRBJ2-1; D might be TRBD2 (6 bases). The source of this sequence is a human donor with common variable immunodeficiency. Sequencing was done on a sample of peripheral blood mononuclear cells. The chain's CDR3 is CASSTRTINEQFF. The part of the CDR3 DNA that was read is TGTGCCAGCAGCACCCGGACTATCAATGAG.